The rows below give T cell receptor beta chains drawn from one sample of a study of T-cell memory formation after mild COVID-19. MiXCR was run by TCRdb on the 5' RACE reads, yielding one entry per CDR3 protein. The repertoire holds approximately 250,000 distinct CDR3 sequences, with around 17% as singletons. The source material was PBMCs or a T cell subset sorted from them (not recorded which). All receptors derive from a young man who had mild COVID-19 (a few samples of this study predate the infection). Cell type and time point are not known. Each CDR3 is given with its conserved first and last residue. Each record gives: J gene, clone size, V gene, D gene, CDR3 DNA, CDR3 protein. D genes are given only for firm matches. Clone sizes are given selectively: once, few, many, or a class where the clone is expanded.

TRBJ2-7,-,TRBV6-1,TRBD1,TGTGCCAGCAGTGCTCCGGGACAGGGCCTCAACGAGCAGTACTTC,CASSAPGQGLNEQYF
TRBJ2-3,-,TRBV6-5,-,TGTGCCAGCAGTTATGGTCTCCCAGATACGCAGTATTTT,CASSYGLPDTQYF
TRBJ2-2,-,TRBV5-6,-,TGTGCCAGCAGCTTAACGGGGAGGAACACCGGGGAGCTGTTTTTT,CASSLTGRNTGELFF
TRBJ1-2,-,TRBV27,-,TGTGCCAGCAGTCTCAACCCACCGTTCCTCTATGGCTACACCTTC,CASSLNPPFLYGYTF
TRBJ2-5,many,TRBV21-1,-,TGTGCCAGCAGCCAATACAGGGGGCTTGAAGAGACCCAGTACTTC,CASSQYRGLEETQYF
TRBJ2-3,few,TRBV4-1,TRBD1,TGCGCCAGCAGCCAAAACCCACAGGGGGCTTCAGATACGCAGTATTTT,CASSQNPQGASDTQYF
TRBJ1-1,-,TRBV4-3,TRBD1,TGCGCCAGCAGCTGGGGGACAGGGCGAACTGAAGCTTTCTTT,CASSWGTGRTEAFF
TRBJ2-3,few,TRBV2,TRBD2,TGTGCCAGCAGGAGCGGGGCGGGTCCTGATACGCAGTATTTT,CASRSGAGPDTQYF
TRBJ2-2,few,TRBV7-7,TRBD1,TGTGCTAGCAGCCCGGGACAGGGGGCCAGGGAGCTGTTTTTT,CASSPGQGARELFF
TRBJ1-1,many,TRBV7-2,TRBD1,TGTGCCAGCAGCCGAGACAGGGTAACTAACACTGAAGCTTTCTTT,CASSRDRVTNTEAFF
TRBJ1-4,-,TRBV5-6,TRBD1,TGTGCCAGCAGCCCGACAGGGTTTGCAGAAAAACTGTTTTTT,CASSPTGFAEKLFF
TRBJ1-4,-,TRBV12-3/TRBV12-4,-,TGTGCCAGCACCCCGGCAGGGGTTAAGGAAAAACTGTTTTTT,CASTPAGVKEKLFF
TRBJ2-1,few,TRBV6-5,TRBD1,TGTGCCACCAAACACCGCGGACAGGGAAGCAACAATGAGCAGTTCTTC,CATKHRGQGSNNEQFF
TRBJ2-3,-,TRBV11-2,-,TGTGCCAGCAGCTTAGCCCTAGATAATACGCAGTATTTT,CASSLALDNTQYF
TRBJ1-1,-,TRBV6-6,-,TGTGCCAGCAGTTACGGGACGCGGGCTGAAGCTTTCTTT,CASSYGTRAEAFF
TRBJ2-3,-,TRBV5-1,TRBD1,TGCGCCAGCAGTCCGAAACAGGGGGCGCGTGATACGCAGTATTTT,CASSPKQGARDTQYF
TRBJ1-2,-,TRBV5-1,TRBD1,TGCGCCAGCAGCTGGGTCGGGACAGCTAACTATGGCTACACCTTC,CASSWVGTANYGYTF
TRBJ2-7,many,TRBV10-1,-,TGCGCCAGCAGTGAGCCTAATAGGGGTGGACGGATCTACGAGCAGTACTTC,CASSEPNRGGRIYEQYF
TRBJ2-7,few,TRBV27,-,TGTGCCAGCAGTTTATCGCCGGGTCCCTACGAGCAGTACTTC,CASSLSPGPYEQYF
TRBJ2-7,-,TRBV4-2,-,TGTGCCAGCAGCCCCGGACTCACGCAGTACTTC,CASSPGLTQYF
TRBJ2-5,few,TRBV5-1,-,TGCGCCAGCAGCTTGGGACCTGACGGGGGCCATCAAGAGACCCAGTACTTC,CASSLGPDGGHQETQYF
TRBJ1-2,-,TRBV15,-,TGTGCCACCAGCAGACAGGAGGCATGGGGCTACACCTTC,CATSRQEAWGYTF
TRBJ1-1,-,TRBV6-5,TRBD1,TGTGCCAGCAGCCCGGGGACAGGGGGCCCGTACACTGAAGCTTTCTTT,CASSPGTGGPYTEAFF
TRBJ1-1,few,TRBV5-1,TRBD1,TGCGCCAGCACTTACAGGGGAGGGAGCACTGAAGCTTTCTTT,CASTYRGGSTEAFF
TRBJ2-5,-,TRBV4-1,TRBD1,TGCGCCAGCAGTCAGAGTAGACAGGGGCAAGAGACCCAGTACTTC,CASSQSRQGQETQYF
TRBJ1-2,-,TRBV7-2,TRBD1,TGTGCCAGCAGCGGGGGAGGGACAGCAAACTATGGCTACACCTTC,CASSGGGTANYGYTF
TRBJ1-1,-,TRBV6-6,-,TGTGCCAGCAGTGCCCCATCTTCGAACACTGAAGCTTTCTTT,CASSAPSSNTEAFF
TRBJ2-5,few,TRBV5-1,-,TGCGCCAGCAGCTTGGGGGCGCAGGCGCTTCAAGAGACCCAGTACTTC,CASSLGAQALQETQYF
TRBJ2-7,-,TRBV18,-,TGTGCCAGCTCACCCACTCGTTTCGGCGAGCAGTACTTC,CASSPTRFGEQYF
TRBJ2-7,-,TRBV18,-,TGTGCCAGCTCACCACCGACCCTCTCCTACGAGCAGTACTTC,CASSPPTLSYEQYF
TRBJ1-6,-,TRBV28,-,TGTGCCAGCAGTTTTTCGGGGACGAATTCACCCCTCCACTTT,CASSFSGTNSPLHF
TRBJ2-3,-,TRBV5-1,-,TGCGCCAGCAGCTCCCGGGACTTTACAGATACGCAGTATTTT,CASSSRDFTDTQYF
TRBJ2-7,few,TRBV11-2,TRBD1,TGTGCCAGCAGCCCTGGACAGGTGATCTACGAGCAGTACTTC,CASSPGQVIYEQYF
TRBJ1-2,-,TRBV4-3,TRBD1,TGCGCCAGCAGCCAAGATTGGGGACAGCCACGGGGTGGCTACACCTTC,CASSQDWGQPRGGYTF
TRBJ2-5,many,TRBV10-3,-,TGTGCCATCAGTGACAGGGTGTACCAAGAGACCCAGTACTTC,CAISDRVYQETQYF
TRBJ2-5,-,TRBV20-1,TRBD1,TGCAGTGCTATTGGGGATGGGACAGGTTACGAGACCCAGTACTTC,CSAIGDGTGYETQYF
TRBJ2-1,few,TRBV28,TRBD1,TGTGCCAGCAGACCGGGACAGGGGGCCAATGAGCAGTTCTTC,CASRPGQGANEQFF
TRBJ1-6,few,TRBV12-3/TRBV12-4,-,TGTGCCAGCAGTTTCAACCCGTTGCGGGGTAATTCACCCCTCCACTTT,CASSFNPLRGNSPLHF
TRBJ2-5,-,TRBV5-1,-,TGCGCCAGCAGAACTGGACAGCTCCAAGAGACCCAGTACTTC,CASRTGQLQETQYF
TRBJ1-6,few,TRBV5-1,-,TGCGCCAGCAGCTTGCCCGTGGGTTCAGGCCCTAATTCACCCCTCCACTTT,CASSLPVGSGPNSPLHF
TRBJ2-3,-,TRBV29-1,-,TGCAGCGTTGCTGTCAGCGCCACGGATACGCAGTATTTT,CSVAVSATDTQYF
TRBJ2-1,few,TRBV5-1,TRBD2,TGCGCCAGCAGCCCAGGGAGGGGACTAGCTCTGGGCAATGAGCAGTTCTTC,CASSPGRGLALGNEQFF
TRBJ2-1,-,TRBV7-8,-,TGTGCCAGCAGCTTCTCTGTACAGGGAAGATTCAATGAGCAGTTCTTC,CASSFSVQGRFNEQFF
TRBJ2-5,few,TRBV7-2,-,TGTGCCAGCAGCTCCCCCCCTGCGGGGACCCAGTACTTC,CASSSPPAGTQYF
TRBJ2-5,-,TRBV5-4,-,TGTGCCAGCAGCTTGGCTGGGTTAGAGACCCAGTACTTC,CASSLAGLETQYF
TRBJ1-1,-,TRBV10-3,-,TGTGCCATCAGCGTAAATCGGGACACTGAAGCTTTCTTT,CAISVNRDTEAFF
TRBJ1-1,few,TRBV7-9,-,TGTGCCAGCAGCTTAGCAGATGCCGAAGCTTTCTTT,CASSLADAEAFF
TRBJ2-5,few,TRBV29-1,-,TGCAGCGTTGACCGGGGCCGGGGGGAGACCCAGTACTTC,CSVDRGRGETQYF
TRBJ2-7,-,TRBV18,-,TGTGCCAGCGCAGACGCAGACTACGAGCAGTACTTC,CASADADYEQYF
TRBJ2-5,few,TRBV5-1,-,TGCGCCAGCAGCCCAACTAGCAAAGGAGAGACCCAGTACTTC,CASSPTSKGETQYF
TRBJ1-1,-,TRBV2,-,TGTGCCAGCAGGGGACTGACGAACACTGAAGCTTTCTTT,CASRGLTNTEAFF
TRBJ2-5,few,TRBV15,-,TGTGCCACCAGCAGAGAGGCGGACTATCCAGAGACCCAGTACTTC,CATSREADYPETQYF
TRBJ2-7,few,TRBV6-5,-,TGTGCCAGCAGCCCACTGGGCCGGGTAGGCTCCTACGAGCAGTACTTC,CASSPLGRVGSYEQYF
TRBJ1-3,-,TRBV4-1,-,TGCGCCAGCAGCCAAGCTCTCGGAACCCTCAACACCATATATTTT,CASSQALGTLNTIYF
TRBJ1-3,many,TRBV12-3/TRBV12-4,-,TGTGCCAGCAGTTCGACCTATTCTGGAAACACCATATATTTT,CASSSTYSGNTIYF
TRBJ1-5,-,TRBV12-3/TRBV12-4,-,TGTGCCAGCCGAGACAGGTCCGACAATCAGCCCCAGCATTTT,CASRDRSDNQPQHF
TRBJ2-2,-,TRBV5-1,-,TGCGCCAGCAGCTTGGATAGTGGCACCGGGGAGCTGTTTTTT,CASSLDSGTGELFF
TRBJ1-2,few,TRBV9,-,TGTGCCAGCAGCACAACCGAGGGGAGGACCCGGGGCTACACCTTC,CASSTTEGRTRGYTF
TRBJ2-3,few,TRBV30,-,TGTGCCTGGAGTGATAGAGATACGCAGTATTTT,CAWSDRDTQYF